The 9 T cell receptor beta chains given below trace back to one sample, sequenced in a study of blood T cell repertoires in COVID-19. Libraries were prepared by immunoSEQ multiplex PCR; TCRdb keeps only in-frame clonotypes and omits some of them. The sample contains under 200,000 clones, more than 85% of which appear only once. Sample: peripheral blood. These receptors were obtained from a man between 18 and 35 years old with acute or convalescent COVID-19.

This clone was seen a few times. CDR3 residues: CASSLHVQDGYTF. Written as DNA, the CDR3 is TGTGCCAGCAGTTTACACGTACAGGATGGCTACACCTTC. The gene calls are TRBV12-3 or TRBV12-4 and TRBJ1-2; a weak D match, TRBD1 (5 bases). This CDR3 comprises 13 residues. The V and J ends lost 2 bases and 6 bases respectively, with 10 bases between them.

V is TRBV9 and J is TRBJ1-1, with a weak D call TRBD1 (5 bases). Germline CDR1 reads SGDLS; CDR2 reads YYNGEE. Trimming pared 0 bases from V and 10 bases from J, leaving 16 bases between. CDR3 length equals 14 residues. CDR3 sequence (DNA): TGTGCCAGCAGCGTAGCACAGGATGGGTTGGGAGCTTTCTTT. This gives the protein CASSVAQDGLGAFF. The full variable domain, in which reference TRBV9 and TRBJ1-1 provide the parts outside the CDR3, is DSGVTQTPKHLITATGQRVTLRCSPRSGDLSVYWYQQSLDQGLQFLIQYYNGEERAKGNILERFSAQQFPDLHSELNLSSLELGDSALYFCASSVAQDGLGAFFGQGTRLTVV.

This sequence joins TRBV6-1 and TRBJ1-6; maybe TRBD1 (6 bases). CDR1 is MNHNS and CDR2 is SASEGT in the germline V gene. CDR3 length equals 15 residues. V lost 3 bases and J 10 bases, leaving 16 bases between the germline ends. CDR3 nucleotides: TGTGCCAGCAGTGACGATGGGGGCGCAAGCTCACCCCTCCACTTT. Protein product: CASSDDGGASSPLHF.

This clone was seen a few times. V gene TRBV5-3 combines with J gene TRBJ1-1; 7 bases align to TRBD1. TRBV5-3 is identified as an open reading frame with a role that is uncertain. The CDR3 runs 18 residues. V was pared by 1 base and J by 1 base, with 13 bases of the junction left unmatched. The CDR3, as DNA: TGTGCCAGAAGCTTGAGAGGAAAGGGGGCCCTTCAGAACACTGAAGCTTTCTTT. Amino acids: CARSLRGKGALQNTEAFF.

Written as DNA, the CDR3 is TGTGCCAGTAGTAACAGGGGCGTACAAGAGACCCAGTACTTC. Its translation: CASSNRGVQETQYF. V gene TRBV19 combines with J gene TRBJ2-5, with 7 bases aligning to TRBD1. The CDR3 spans 14 residues. The ends lost 4 bases at V and 2 bases at J; junction bases unmatched: 4. Germline V gives CDR1 LNHDA, CDR2 SQIVND (reference sequence).

V usage is TRBV11-2 and J usage is TRBJ1-2; 9 bases line up with TRBD1. This CDR3 contains 15 residues. The ends lost 1 base at V and 8 bases at J; junction bases unmatched: 8. Germline V CDR1 and CDR2: SGHAT, FQNNGV. The CDR3 sequence: CASSLGGTGGVGYTF. CDR3 sequence (DNA): TGTGCCAGCAGCTTAGGTGGAACAGGGGGCGTCGGCTACACCTTC.

This rearrangement joins TRBV5-4 to TRBJ2-5; 9 nucleotides match TRBD1. The CDR3 is 13 amino acids. The germline CDR1 and CDR2 sequences are SGHNT and YYREEE (reference sequence). After removal of 4 bases from V and 5 bases from J, the junction contained 3 bases not matched to a gene. This CDR3 reads CASSRTGVETQYF. For the CDR3, the DNA is TGTGCCAGCAGCAGGACAGGGGTCGAGACCCAGTACTTC. The full variable domain, with the rest looked up from reference TRBV5-4 and TRBJ2-5, is ETGVTQSPTHLIKTRGQQVTLRCSSQSGHNTVSWYQQALGQGPQFIFQYYREEENGRGNFPPRFSGLQFPNYSSELNVNALELDDSALYLCASSRTGVETQYFGPGTRLLVL.

V gene TRBV11-1 combines with J gene TRBJ2-5; 8 bases are a match to TRBD1. V lost 1 base to trimming and J lost 4 bases; unmatched junction nucleotides: 5. The CDR3 runs 15 residues. Per the germline V gene, CDR1 is SGHAT and CDR2 is FQDESV (reference sequence). The CDR3 loop is CASSLVGQAGETQYF. The CDR3 bases are TGTGCCAGCAGCTTAGTGGGACAGGCAGGAGAGACCCAGTACTTC. The full variable domain, completed using reference TRBV11-1 and TRBJ2-5, is EAEVAQSPRYKITEKSQAVAFWCDPISGHATLYWYRQILGQGPELLVQFQDESVVDDSQLPKDRFSAERLKGVDSTLKIQPAELGDSAMYLCASSLVGQAGETQYFGPGTRLLVL.

The chain has TRBV9 and TRBJ2-1; the match to TRBD2 covers 12 bases. V trimming: 3 bases; J trimming: 7 bases; junction bases outside the gene matches: 2. Per germline, CDR1 SGDLS and CDR2 YYNGEE. CDR3 length equals 14 residues. CDR3 sequence reads: CASSGLAGVNEQFF. In DNA, the CDR3 is TGTGCCAGCAGCGGACTAGCGGGGGTGAATGAGCAGTTCTTC.